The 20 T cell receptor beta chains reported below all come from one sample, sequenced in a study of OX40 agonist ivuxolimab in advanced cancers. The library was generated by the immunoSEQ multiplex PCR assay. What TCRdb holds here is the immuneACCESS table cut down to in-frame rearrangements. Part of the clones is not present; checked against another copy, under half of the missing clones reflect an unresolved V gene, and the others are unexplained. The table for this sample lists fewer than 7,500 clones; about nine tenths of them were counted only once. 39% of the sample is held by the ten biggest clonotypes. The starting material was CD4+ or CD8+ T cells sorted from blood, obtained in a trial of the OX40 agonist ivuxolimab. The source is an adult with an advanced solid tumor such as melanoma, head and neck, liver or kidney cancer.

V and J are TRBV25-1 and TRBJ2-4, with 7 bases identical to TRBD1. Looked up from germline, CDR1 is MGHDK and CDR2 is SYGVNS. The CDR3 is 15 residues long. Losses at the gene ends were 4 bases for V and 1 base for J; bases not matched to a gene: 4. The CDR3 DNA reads TGTGCCAGCAGTGTGACAGGGCTCGCCAAAAACATTCAGTACTTC. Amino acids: CASSVTGLAKNIQYF.

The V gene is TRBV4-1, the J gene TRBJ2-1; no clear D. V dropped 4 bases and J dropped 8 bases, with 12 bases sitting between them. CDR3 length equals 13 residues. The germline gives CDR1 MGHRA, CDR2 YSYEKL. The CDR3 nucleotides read TGCGCCAGCAGCCCCCCTCTTCTTTATGAGCAGTTCTTC. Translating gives CASSPPLLYEQFF.

This CDR3 is CASSFTGTSPTYNEQFF. The CDR3 DNA reads TGCGCCAGCAGCTTTACCGGGACGTCGCCTACCTACAATGAGCAGTTCTTC. The J gene is TRBJ2-1, the V gene TRBV5-1; possibly TRBD1 or TRBD2 for D (5 bases each). Germline values: CDR1 SGHRS, CDR2 YFSETQ. V lost 2 bases and J lost 2, with 17 bases in between. This CDR3 is 17 amino acids long.

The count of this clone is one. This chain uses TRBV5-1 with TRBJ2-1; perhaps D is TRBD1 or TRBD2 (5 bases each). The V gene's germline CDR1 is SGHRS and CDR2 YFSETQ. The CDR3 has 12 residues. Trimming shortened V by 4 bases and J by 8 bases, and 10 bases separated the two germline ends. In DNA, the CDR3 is TGCGCCAGCAGCAAGCTGGGGGATGAGCAGTTCTTC. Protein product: CASSKLGDEQFF.

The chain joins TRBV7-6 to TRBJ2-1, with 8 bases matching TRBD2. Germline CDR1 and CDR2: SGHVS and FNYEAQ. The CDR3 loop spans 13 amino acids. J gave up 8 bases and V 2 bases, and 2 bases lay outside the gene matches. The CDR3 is CASSLSGSDEQFF. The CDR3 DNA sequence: TGTGCCAGCAGCTTAAGCGGGAGTGATGAGCAGTTCTTC.

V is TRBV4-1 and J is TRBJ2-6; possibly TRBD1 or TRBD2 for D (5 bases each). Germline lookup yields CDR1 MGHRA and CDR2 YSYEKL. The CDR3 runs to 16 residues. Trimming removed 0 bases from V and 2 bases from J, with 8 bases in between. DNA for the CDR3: TGCGCCAGCAGCCAAGATGTGGGGGCTGGGGCCAACGTCCTGACTTTC. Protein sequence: CASSQDVGAGANVLTF.

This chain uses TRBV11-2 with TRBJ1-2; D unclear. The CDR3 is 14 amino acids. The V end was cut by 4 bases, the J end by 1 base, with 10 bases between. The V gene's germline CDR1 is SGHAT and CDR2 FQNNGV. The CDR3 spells CASSYIADNYGYTF. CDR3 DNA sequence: TGTGCCAGCAGCTATATAGCTGATAACTATGGCTACACCTTC.

CDR3 residues: CASSIEGSNEKLFF. In DNA, the CDR3 is TGTGCCAGTAGTATAGAGGGCAGTAATGAAAAACTGTTTTTT. This chain joins TRBV19 and TRBJ1-4; D is unresolved. Germline assignment: CDR1 LNHDA and CDR2 SQIVND (reference sequence). Trimming took 0 bases from V and 4 from J, leaving 6 bases between them. There are 14 residues in the CDR3.

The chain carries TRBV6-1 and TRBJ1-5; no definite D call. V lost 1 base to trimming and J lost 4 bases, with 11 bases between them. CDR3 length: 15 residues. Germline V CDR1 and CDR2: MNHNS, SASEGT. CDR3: CASSEGAVENQPQHF. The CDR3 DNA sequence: TGTGCCAGCAGTGAAGGGGCAGTTGAGAATCAGCCCCAGCATTTT.

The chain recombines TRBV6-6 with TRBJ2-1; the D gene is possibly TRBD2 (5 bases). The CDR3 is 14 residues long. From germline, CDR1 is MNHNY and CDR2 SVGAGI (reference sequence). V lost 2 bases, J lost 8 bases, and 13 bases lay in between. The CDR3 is CASSYPDRSDEQFF. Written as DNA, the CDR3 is TGTGCCAGCAGTTACCCGGACCGTAGCGATGAGCAGTTCTTC.

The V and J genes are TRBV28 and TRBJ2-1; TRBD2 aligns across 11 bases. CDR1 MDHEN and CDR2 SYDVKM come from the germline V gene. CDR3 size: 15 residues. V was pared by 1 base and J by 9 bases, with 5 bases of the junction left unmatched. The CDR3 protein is CASSLSLAGVGEQFF. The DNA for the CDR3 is TGTGCCAGCAGTTTATCACTAGCGGGAGTGGGTGAGCAGTTCTTC.

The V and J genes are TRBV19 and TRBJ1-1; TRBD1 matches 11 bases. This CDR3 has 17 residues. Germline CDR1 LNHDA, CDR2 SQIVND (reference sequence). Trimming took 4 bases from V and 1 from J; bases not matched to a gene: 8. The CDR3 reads CASSTGGDRGKNTEAFF. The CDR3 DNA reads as TGTGCCAGTAGTACCGGCGGGGACAGGGGGAAGAACACTGAAGCTTTCTTT.

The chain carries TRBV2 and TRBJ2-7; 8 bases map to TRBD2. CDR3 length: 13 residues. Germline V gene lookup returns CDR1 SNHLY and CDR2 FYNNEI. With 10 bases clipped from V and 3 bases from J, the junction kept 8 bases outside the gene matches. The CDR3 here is CAIASGLLYEQYF. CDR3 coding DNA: TGTGCCATAGCTAGCGGGTTACTCTACGAGCAGTACTTC.

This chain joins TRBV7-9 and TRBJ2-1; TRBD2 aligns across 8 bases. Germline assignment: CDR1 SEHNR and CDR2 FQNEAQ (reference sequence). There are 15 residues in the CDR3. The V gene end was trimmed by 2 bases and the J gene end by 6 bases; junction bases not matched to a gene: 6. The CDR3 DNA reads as TGTGCCAGCAGCTTATCACTAGCGGAGGCCAATGAGCAGTTCTTC. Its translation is CASSLSLAEANEQFF.

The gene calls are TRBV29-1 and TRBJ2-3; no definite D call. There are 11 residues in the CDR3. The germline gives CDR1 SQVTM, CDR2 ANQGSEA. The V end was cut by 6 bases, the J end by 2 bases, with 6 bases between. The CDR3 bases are TGCAGCGTCCGACCCACAGATACGCAGTATTTT. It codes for CSVRPTDTQYF.

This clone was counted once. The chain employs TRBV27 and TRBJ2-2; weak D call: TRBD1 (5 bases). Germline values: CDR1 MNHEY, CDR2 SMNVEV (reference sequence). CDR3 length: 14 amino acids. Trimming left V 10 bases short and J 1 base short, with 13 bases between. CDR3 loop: CATQGGGNTGELFF. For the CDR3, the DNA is TGTGCCACCCAGGGCGGCGGGAACACCGGGGAGCTGTTTTTT.

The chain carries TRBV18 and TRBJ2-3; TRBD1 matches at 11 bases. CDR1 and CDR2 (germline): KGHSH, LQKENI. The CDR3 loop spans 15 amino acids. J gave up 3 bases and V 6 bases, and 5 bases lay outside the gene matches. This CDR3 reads CASSQDRGQTDTQYF. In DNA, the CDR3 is TGTGCCAGCTCGCAGGACAGGGGGCAAACAGATACGCAGTATTTT.

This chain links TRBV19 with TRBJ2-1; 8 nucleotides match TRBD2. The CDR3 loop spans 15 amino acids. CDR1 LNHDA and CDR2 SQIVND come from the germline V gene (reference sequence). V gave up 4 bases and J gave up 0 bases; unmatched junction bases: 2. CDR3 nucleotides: TGTGCCAGTAGTACCAGCGGGAGCTCCTACAATGAGCAGTTCTTC. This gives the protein CASSTSGSSYNEQFF.

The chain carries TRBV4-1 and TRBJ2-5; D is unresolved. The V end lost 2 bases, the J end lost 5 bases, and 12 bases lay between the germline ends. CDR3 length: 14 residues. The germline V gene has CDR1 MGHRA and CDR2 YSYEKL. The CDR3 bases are TGCGCCAGCAGCCAAAGTCCTCGAGGTGAGACCCAGTACTTC. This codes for CASSQSPRGETQYF.

CDR3 in amino acids: CASSQVPGGENTEAFF. CDR3 in DNA: TGTGCCAGCAGCCAAGTACCCGGCGGTGAGAACACTGAAGCTTTCTTT. The V gene is TRBV4-2, the J gene TRBJ1-1; D gene uncertain. This CDR3 region has 16 residues. From germline, CDR1 is LGHNA and CDR2 YNFKEQ. V was pared by 1 base and J by 1 base, with 13 bases between.